The 27 T cell receptor beta chains below all came from one sample that was sequenced in a study of T cell changes during pregnancy in multiple sclerosis. Clones were sequenced by immunoSEQ multiplex PCR, and TCRdb holds only the in-frame ones, with some missing. This sample carries around 50,000 clones, about 92% of them seen once, and the ten largest clones take less than 5%. Sequencing was performed on CD8+ T cells from peripheral blood mononuclear cells, taken in the second trimester of pregnancy. Receptor source: a female donor with multiple sclerosis, enrolled in a pregnancy study.

The rearrangement joins TRBV29-1 to TRBJ2-2; 9 bases fit TRBD2. This CDR3 region has 14 residues. CDR1 is SQVTM and CDR2 is ANQGSEA in the germline V gene. Germline trimming cut 2 bases from V and 9 bases from J; bases unmatched to any gene: 7. The CDR3 sequence: CSVELSGSRRELFF. The CDR3 DNA reads TGCAGCGTTGAACTTAGCGGGAGTCGCAGGGAGCTGTTTTTT.

The genes are TRBV27 and TRBJ1-5, with a possible D match to TRBD1 (5 bases). The CDR3 spans 15 residues. The germline V and J ends were trimmed by 5 bases and 7 bases, with 18 bases remaining between them. The V gene's germline CDR1 is MNHEY and CDR2 SMNVEV (reference sequence). The CDR3 region has the DNA TGTGCCAGCAGTCCCCTCGGGGGGATTGGGCAGCCCCAGCATTTT. It is translated as CASSPLGGIGQPQHF.

Written as DNA, the CDR3 is TGTGCCAGCAGTTACTCAACGGGAGCAACCTACAATGAGCAGTTCTTC. This codes for CASSYSTGATYNEQFF. The chain couples TRBV6-5 to TRBJ2-1; D might be TRBD2 (6 bases). V was trimmed by 0 bases and J by 2 bases, leaving 11 bases between them. Germline loops: CDR1 MNHEY, CDR2 SVGAGI. The CDR3 consists of 16 residues.

V gene TRBV6-5 combines with J gene TRBJ1-2; TRBD1 agrees at 9 bases. Unmatched junction bases numbered 7, after V lost 3 bases and J lost 8 bases. CDR1 MNHEY and CDR2 SVGAGI come from the germline V gene. CDR3 size: 14 residues. The CDR3 protein is CASSYGQGTGGYTF. Written as DNA, the CDR3 is TGTGCCAGCAGTTATGGACAGGGGACGGGAGGCTACACCTTC.

The CDR3 loop is CASRHLGQLNYGYTF. The CDR3 bases are TGTGCCAGCAGACATCTGGGACAGCTTAACTATGGCTACACCTTC. This chain uses TRBV27 with TRBJ1-2; 7 bases fit TRBD1. Germline CDR1 MNHEY, CDR2 SMNVEV (reference sequence). V lost 6 bases and J lost 1; bases outside the gene matches: 8. This CDR3 spans 15 amino acids.

This chain connects TRBV9 to TRBJ1-6; the D gene is possibly TRBD1 (6 bases). This CDR3 is built from 16 residues. Trimming pared 3 bases from V and 3 bases from J, leaving 13 bases between. Germline V gene sequence: CDR1 SGDLS, CDR2 YYNGEE. The CDR3 protein is CASSAHRDLYNSPLHF. In DNA, the CDR3 is TGTGCCAGCAGCGCCCACAGGGACCTCTATAATTCACCCCTCCACTTT.

The V call is TRBV2, the J call TRBJ1-3; no clear D. V was shortened by 11 bases and J by 1 base, with 15 bases between the two germline ends. The CDR3 runs to 14 residues. The germline V gene has CDR1 SNHLY and CDR2 FYNNEI. The DNA of the CDR3 is TGTGCCCGGAGCGTCGGGGATTCTGGAAACACCATATATTTT. Amino acids: CARSVGDSGNTIYF. Combining the CDR3 with reference TRBV2 and TRBJ1-3 gives the whole variable domain EPEVTQTPSHQVTQMGQEVILRCVPISNHLYFYWYRQILGQKVEFLVSFYNNEISEKSEIFDDQFSVERPDGSNFTLKIRSTKLEDSAMYFCARSVGDSGNTIYFGEGSWLTVV.

This chain uses TRBV28 with TRBJ2-7, with 10 bases lining up with TRBD1. J lost 7 bases, V lost 0 bases, and 9 bases had no gene match. Germline CDR1 MDHEN, CDR2 SYDVKM. The CDR3 covers 16 residues. The CDR3 coding sequence is TGTGCCAGCAGTTTATGGGACCCTGGACAGGGGGGGGAGCAGTACTTC. Residues: CASSLWDPGQGGEQYF.

The CDR3 DNA sequence: TGTGCCAGCAGCCAAGTAGAGAGCGGGACTGAAGCTTTCTTT. Amino acids: CASSQVESGTEAFF. V usage is TRBV4-2 and J usage is TRBJ1-1; no reliable D call. CDR1 and CDR2 (germline): LGHNA, YNFKEQ. The CDR3 totals 14 residues. Trimming left V 1 base short and J 5 bases short, with 11 bases between.

The genes are TRBV19 and TRBJ2-2; D is possibly TRBD1 (7 bases). Trimming stripped 3 bases from V and 3 bases from J, with 14 bases between. The germline V gene encodes CDR1 LNHDA and CDR2 SQIVND (reference sequence). This CDR3 contains 16 residues. The CDR3 protein is CASSMRQGGHTGELFF. The CDR3 coding sequence is TGTGCCAGTAGTATGCGGCAGGGGGGCCACACCGGGGAGCTGTTTTTT.

The V call is TRBV4-1, the J call TRBJ2-7, with TRBD2 matching over 9 bases. Per the germline V gene, CDR1 is MGHRA and CDR2 is YSYEKL. The CDR3 spans 15 residues. The V segment lost 0 bases and the J segment 1 base; nucleotides outside the gene matches: 1. CDR3 DNA sequence: TGCGCCAGCAGCCAAGAACTAGCGGGTTCCTACGAGCAGTACTTC. Translated: CASSQELAGSYEQYF.

To note about this clone: An end of the junction does not agree with germline; a read error may underlie this. The V call is TRBV25-1, the J call TRBJ1-5; no reliable D call. This CDR3 region has 15 residues. CDR1 MGHDK and CDR2 SYGVNS come from the germline V gene. The DNA for the CDR3 is TGTGCCAGCAGTGGAAATGCGGGGAGCAACCAGCCCCAGCATTTT. Its translation is CASSGNAGSNQPQHF.

V gene TRBV19 combines with J gene TRBJ2-2; D unresolved. V dropped 5 bases and J dropped 5 bases, with 9 bases sitting between them. Germline V lookup: CDR1 LNHDA, CDR2 SQIVND (reference sequence). This CDR3 has 13 amino acids. For the CDR3, the DNA is TGTGCCAGTAGTGCAGTGAGGACCGGGGAGCTGTTTTTT. Translated, it gives CASSAVRTGELFF.

The table lists this clone with a count of one. The V call is TRBV5-6, the J call TRBJ2-7; the match to TRBD1 covers 8 bases. CDR1 is SGHDT, CDR2 YYEEEE, per germline. Trimming removed 2 bases from V and 0 bases from J; junction bases left unmatched: 1. CDR3 length: 14 residues. The CDR3 sequence is CASSFGQGSYEQYF. CDR3 DNA: TGTGCCAGCAGCTTTGGACAGGGCTCCTACGAGCAGTACTTC.

This clone was seen once. The sample contains more than one DNA sequence encoding this CDR3. This CDR3 reads CASSVTSGGEETQYF. DNA for the CDR3: TGTGCCAGCAGCGTAACTAGCGGGGGGGAAGAGACCCAGTACTTC. The genes are TRBV9 and TRBJ2-5, with 13 bases fitting TRBD2. From germline, CDR1 is SGDLS and CDR2 YYNGEE. The CDR3 extends over 15 amino acids. Unmatched junction bases numbered 0, after V lost 1 base and J lost 3 bases.

The chain combines TRBV7-9 with TRBJ2-1; 9 bases agree with TRBD2. CDR1 is SEHNR and CDR2 is FQNEAQ in the germline V gene (reference sequence). V shed 5 bases and J 5 bases; nucleotides not matched to a gene: 7. This CDR3 is built from 15 residues. The CDR3: CASSTTSGGDNEQFF. CDR3 DNA: TGTGCCAGCAGCACGACTAGCGGCGGAGACAATGAGCAGTTCTTC.

The CDR3 DNA follows: TGTGCCAGCAGTCTAAACAGGGGTTACACTGAAGCTTTCTTT. This gives the protein CASSLNRGYTEAFF. This chain links TRBV27 with TRBJ1-1; the match to TRBD1 covers 7 bases. CDR1 and CDR2 (germline): MNHEY, SMNVEV (reference sequence). CDR3 length: 14 residues. Trimming took 5 bases from V and 3 from J; bases not matched to a gene: 6.

The chain is built from TRBV7-9 and TRBJ2-1, with 7 bases that match TRBD2. Germline trimming cut 2 bases from V and 0 bases from J; bases unmatched to any gene: 10. The germline gives CDR1 SEHNR, CDR2 FQNEAQ (reference sequence). The CDR3 runs to 18 residues. Here the CDR3 DNA reads TGTGCCAGCAGCTTAAGCGGGGAAGCTGTTCACTCCTACAATGAGCAGTTCTTC. It encodes CASSLSGEAVHSYNEQFF.

This clone was detected only once. This rearrangement joins TRBV19 to TRBJ2-3; 7 bases match TRBD2. This CDR3 is 14 amino acids long. In germline, CDR1 is LNHDA, CDR2 SQIVND (reference sequence). The CDR3 DNA reads TGTTCATCGGCGGGAGCGCCTAGGACAGATACGCAGTATTTT. This codes for CSSAGAPRTDTQYF.

This clone occurred once. The CDR3 DNA follows: TGTGCCAGCAGACCTCAGACTAGCGTTTCCTACGAGCAGTACTTC. Translated: CASRPQTSVSYEQYF. This chain connects TRBV27 to TRBJ2-7; TRBD2 matches 8 bases. The CDR3 has 15 residues. The V gene's germline CDR1 is MNHEY and CDR2 SMNVEV (reference sequence). Trimming took 6 bases from V and 1 from J; bases not matched to a gene: 8.

V and J are TRBV6-6 and TRBJ2-1, with 8 bases matching TRBD1. This CDR3 region has 14 residues. CDR1 and CDR2 from the germline V gene are MNHNY and SVGAGI (reference sequence). The V and J ends lost 6 bases and 6 bases, in that order; junction bases with no gene match: 7. In DNA form, the CDR3 reads TGTGCCAGCAGCCCTATCGACAGGGGCAATGAGCAGTTCTTC. It yields the protein CASSPIDRGNEQFF.

This clone was detected only once. The CDR3 DNA sequence: TGTGCCAGCAGTGAAGTGGGGGGCACCGGGGAGCTGTTTTTT. It codes for CASSEVGGTGELFF. This chain joins TRBV2 and TRBJ2-2; a weak D match, TRBD2 (6 bases). This CDR3 contains 14 residues. Trimming took 1 base from V and 4 from J, leaving 7 bases between them. CDR1 and CDR2 from the germline V gene are SNHLY and FYNNEI.

This clone occurred a few times. V usage is TRBV5-1 and J usage is TRBJ1-1; tentative D call: TRBD1 (5 bases). Germline CDR1 and CDR2: SGHRS and YFSETQ. The CDR3 extends over 15 amino acids. Trimming stripped 3 bases from V and 1 base from J, with 13 bases between. In DNA, the CDR3 is TGCGCCAGCAGCTCTCCGACAGAAGGGAACACTGAAGCTTTCTTT. It encodes CASSSPTEGNTEAFF.

This clone was counted a few times. The V gene is TRBV15, the J gene TRBJ2-2; possibly TRBD2 for D (6 bases). V lost 9 bases and J 7 bases, leaving 9 bases between the germline ends. Germline V gene lookup returns CDR1 LNHNV and CDR2 YYDKDF (reference sequence). The CDR3 covers 11 residues. CDR3 coding DNA: TGTGCCACTGGGGGAGGCGGGGAGCTGTTTTTT. This encodes CATGGGGELFF.

V usage is TRBV2 and J usage is TRBJ2-3; 9 nucleotides align to TRBD2. This CDR3 contains 16 residues. Trimming at V came to 1 base and at J to 5 bases, leaving 7 bases not matched to a gene. Germline lookup yields CDR1 SNHLY and CDR2 FYNNEI. The CDR3 region is CASSEGAGGPGDTQYF. The CDR3 region has the DNA TGTGCCAGCAGTGAAGGGGCGGGGGGGCCTGGAGATACGCAGTATTTT. Supplemented by reference TRBV2 and TRBJ2-3, the full variable domain reads EPEVTQTPSHQVTQMGQEVILRCVPISNHLYFYWYRQILGQKVEFLVSFYNNEISEKSEIFDDQFSVERPDGSNFTLKIRSTKLEDSAMYFCASSEGAGGPGDTQYFGPGTRLTVL.

About this clone: An end of the junction does not agree with germline; a read error may underlie this. This chain connects TRBV27 to TRBJ2-4; D remains unclear. CDR3 size: 12 residues. The germline V gene encodes CDR1 MNHEY and CDR2 SMNVEV (reference sequence). CDR3 residues: CASSLPVPTSCF. CDR3 sequence (DNA): TGTGCCAGCAGTCTCCCAGTTCCAACCTCATGCTTC.

This clone was counted a single time. The chain joins TRBV6-4 to TRBJ2-7; D unresolved. Deletions cut 0 bases from V and 0 bases from J, with 6 bases between. This CDR3 has 14 residues. Germline loops: CDR1 MRHNA, CDR2 SNTAGT. The CDR3 nucleotides read TGTGCCAGCAGTGACTCTCCCAGCTCCTACGAGCAGTACTTC. The encoded protein is CASSDSPSSYEQYF.